The rows below give T cell receptor beta chains drawn from one sample of a study of cytomegalovirus exposure and HLA in healthy donors. Profiled with immunoSEQ multiplex PCR; TCRdb holds only in-frame clones, not every one. The sample shows 150,000 to 250,000 clones, around 80% of them seen only once. Sequenced input: PBMCs. The receptors stem from a woman aged 30 to 39 in good health and CMV-seropositive. CDR3s include the opening cysteine and the closing phenylalanine or tryptophan. The order of the fields is V gene, D gene, clone size, J gene, CDR3 DNA, CDR3 protein. D genes are given only for firm matches. Not every row has a clone size; where given, it reads once, few, many or a size class.

TRBV2	TRBD2	.	TRBJ2-7	TGTGCCGTCCTACGTGGGGGGGGCGAGCAGTACTTC	CAVLRGGGEQYF
TRBV19	TRBD1	.	TRBJ2-4	TGTGCCAGTAGTTCAGGGGGCATTCAGTACTTC	CASSSGGIQYF
TRBV5-4	TRBD1	.	TRBJ2-3	TGTGCCAGCAGCTCGCATCACCGGGACAGGGGAACAGATACGCAGTATTTT	CASSSHHRDRGTDTQYF
TRBV5-1	TRBD2	.	TRBJ2-7	TGCGCCAGCAGCCGGGAGGCCGCCTACGAGCAGTACTTC	CASSREAAYEQYF
TRBV7-9	.	once	TRBJ1-2	TGTGCCAGCAGCCCCCTAAACTATGGCTACACCTTC	CASSPLNYGYTF
TRBV27	.	.	TRBJ2-1	TGTGCCACCCTGGGGGGCAATGAGCAGTTCTTC	CATLGGNEQFF
TRBV10-3	.	.	TRBJ1-5	TGTGCCATCAATCAACAGGGCCAAAATCAGCCCCAGCATTTT	CAINQQGQNQPQHF
TRBV30	.	.	TRBJ2-7	TGTGCCTGGAGCGAATTAGGCGGGCCGAGACAGTACTTC	CAWSELGGPRQYF
TRBV5-4	TRBD1	few	TRBJ2-7	TGTGCCAGCAGCGCGGGACAGGGGATCTACGAGCAGTACTTC	CASSAGQGIYEQYF
TRBV11-3	.	.	TRBJ2-7	TGTGCCAGCAAGGGAGTCTACGAGCAGTACTTC	CASKGVYEQYF
TRBV27	TRBD2	.	TRBJ2-7	TGTGCCAGCAGTTTAGCTGGACTAGCGAGAGGCTACGAGCAGTACTTC	CASSLAGLARGYEQYF
TRBV18	TRBD1	.	TRBJ2-7	TGTGCCAGCTCACCACACCCAGGGGGCGACGAGCAGTACTTC	CASSPHPGGDEQYF
TRBV7-8	.	few	TRBJ1-1	TGTGCCAGCAGCCCTCGAATGCGGATGGACACTGAAGCTTTCTTT	CASSPRMRMDTEAFF
TRBV11-2	.	.	TRBJ2-1	TGTGCCAGCAGCTTAGCGGGGGGCGGGGCTGTGGCCAATGAGCAGTTCTTC	CASSLAGGGAVANEQFF
TRBV19	.	.	TRBJ2-1	TGTGCCAGTAGTATAGCCCTGGCTAGCCGCCATGAGCAGTTCTTC	CASSIALASRHEQFF
TRBV6-5	.	.	TRBJ2-2	TGTGCCAGCAGGGGTAACGGGGGCACCGGGGAGCTGTTTTTT	CASRGNGGTGELFF
TRBV6-6	TRBD1	.	TRBJ1-2	TGTGCCAGCACAACCGGGACAGGGTCGGGTGGCTACACCTTC	CASTTGTGSGGYTF
TRBV4-1	.	.	TRBJ1-2	TGCGCCAGCAGCCAAGAGCTACAGCCATTTGGCGGCTACACCTTC	CASSQELQPFGGYTF
TRBV6-1	.	few	TRBJ1-1	TGTGCCGGAAGCAGTGCGGGAAAAGCTTTCTTT	CAGSSAGKAFF
TRBV5-1	TRBD1	.	TRBJ1-1	TGCGCCAGCAGCTTCGGGACAGATAACACTGAAGCTTTCTTT	CASSFGTDNTEAFF
TRBV5-1	TRBD1	.	TRBJ2-5	TGCGCCAGCAGCTTGAGGACAGGGCAAGAGACCCAGTACTTC	CASSLRTGQETQYF
TRBV25-1	.	few	TRBJ2-3	TGTGCCAGCATGGGGGCCGGCACAGATACGCAGTATTTT	CASMGAGTDTQYF
TRBV4-3	TRBD1	.	TRBJ1-1	TGCGCCAGCAGCCAAGGTCCCGGGACAGCGAACACTGAAGCTTTCTTT	CASSQGPGTANTEAFF
TRBV5-5	.	.	TRBJ1-1	TGTGCCAGCAGCGTACGATGGCGCGGGAGTGGGACTGAAGCTTTCTTT	CASSVRWRGSGTEAFF
TRBV10-2	.	.	TRBJ1-5	TGCGCCAGCAGTGAGCAGGGAATGCAGCCCCAGCATTTT	CASSEQGMQPQHF
TRBV7-2	.	once	TRBJ1-2	TGTGCCAGCAGCTTAGTTCCACGGGGTGACTATGGCTACACCTTC	CASSLVPRGDYGYTF
TRBV2	TRBD1	.	TRBJ1-4	TGTGCCAGCAGAGGGGACAGGGGGCTGGGTGAAAAACTGTTTTTT	CASRGDRGLGEKLFF
TRBV6-6	TRBD2	.	TRBJ2-3	TGTGCCAGCAGTTACTCGCCTAGCGGAGACACAGATACGCAGTATTTT	CASSYSPSGDTDTQYF
TRBV4-3	TRBD1	.	TRBJ1-2	TGCGCCAGCAGCCAAAGACAGGGTATGGCCTATGGCTACACCTTC	CASSQRQGMAYGYTF
TRBV5-1	.	.	TRBJ2-1	TGCGCCAGCAGCTTGTCGGCAGGGGGAGGCCATGAGCAGTTCTTC	CASSLSAGGGHEQFF
TRBV2	.	.	TRBJ1-5	TGTGCCAGCAAGGGACGGGGGAATCAGCCCCAGCATTTT	CASKGRGNQPQHF
TRBV6-5	.	.	TRBJ1-1	TGTGCCAGCAGAGCGGACCCGAACACTGAAGCTTTCTTT	CASRADPNTEAFF
TRBV5-1	.	.	TRBJ2-3	TGCGCCAGCAGATTAGCAGATACGCAGTATTTT	CASRLADTQYF
TRBV5-4	.	.	TRBJ2-5	TGTGCCAGCAGCTCTAAGGAAGGGAGCGGTGAGACCCAGTACTTC	CASSSKEGSGETQYF
TRBV7-9	.	once	TRBJ2-3	TGTGCCAGCAGCCGAGGGGGGGGGCTGGCAGATACGCAGTATTTT	CASSRGGGLADTQYF
TRBV27	TRBD1	.	TRBJ2-7	TGTGCCAGCAGTTCGCGGGTACGGACAGGGATAGAATACGAGCAGTACTTC	CASSSRVRTGIEYEQYF
TRBV2	TRBD1	.	TRBJ2-5	TGTGCCAGCAACGAATTAGGGACAGGGCAAGAGACCCAGTACTTC	CASNELGTGQETQYF
TRBV4-3	TRBD2	.	TRBJ2-7	TGCGCCAGCAGCCAACAACTAGCGGGAGCAGCGTACGAGCAGTACTTC	CASSQQLAGAAYEQYF
TRBV2	TRBD2	.	TRBJ2-3	TGTGCCAGCAGCCGGACTAGCGGAGTGGATACGCAGTATTTT	CASSRTSGVDTQYF
TRBV9	.	few	TRBJ2-6	TGTGCCAGCAGCGTAACAGCTGGGGCCAACGTCCTGACTTTC	CASSVTAGANVLTF
TRBV27	.	.	TRBJ1-1	TGTGCCAGCAGTTTCAGCAGGGCTAGGGCGAACACTGAAGCTTTCTTT	CASSFSRARANTEAFF
TRBV7-9	TRBD2	.	TRBJ2-7	TGTGCCAGCAGCTTAGCCTCCGGACTAGCGGGAGGGCCAGGGAGCGAGCAGTACTTC	CASSLASGLAGGPGSEQYF
TRBV4-3	.	.	TRBJ2-4	TGCGCCAGCTCATCTGAACAGTCCCCCATTCAGTACTTC	CASSSEQSPIQYF
TRBV6-5	.	.	TRBJ1-2	TGTGCCAGCAGGACAGCCACAGACCCCTATGGCTACACCTTC	CASRTATDPYGYTF
TRBV6-5	TRBD2	.	TRBJ2-2	TGTGCCAGCAGTTCGGGACTAGCGAACACCGGGGAGCTGTTTTTT	CASSSGLANTGELFF
TRBV2	.	.	TRBJ2-1	TGTGCCAGCAGTAGGGACACATACAATGAGCAGTTCTTC	CASSRDTYNEQFF
TRBV7-8	TRBD2	.	TRBJ2-5	TGTGCCAGCAGCCCATCGGGGGGAGAGACCCAGTACTTC	CASSPSGGETQYF
TRBV4-1	.	.	TRBJ2-7	TGCGCCAGCAGCCACCCAATGAAGGGACAACGGTCGTACGAGCAGTACTTC	CASSHPMKGQRSYEQYF
TRBV27	TRBD2	.	TRBJ2-7	TGTGCCAGCAGTAAAATAGCGGGGTACGAGCAGTACTTC	CASSKIAGYEQYF
TRBV19	TRBD1	.	TRBJ2-5	TGTGCCAGTAGTCCAGGGACAGGGAGGACGGAGACCCAGTACTTC	CASSPGTGRTETQYF
TRBV6-1	.	.	TRBJ2-4	TGTGCCAGCAGTGATCATATGAGTCTAGCCAAAAACATTCAGTACTTC	CASSDHMSLAKNIQYF
TRBV2	TRBD1	few	TRBJ1-5	TGTGCCAGCAGTGACACCCCAGGGGGAAGGGGTCAGCCCCAGCATTTT	CASSDTPGGRGQPQHF